This entry describes one T cell receptor (beta chain). The V and J ends lost 3 bases and 5 bases respectively, with 19 bases between them. Germline V gene data show CDR1 as MNHEY and CDR2 as SMNVEV (reference sequence). CDR3 length equals 17 residues. This specimen belongs to a study of cytomegalovirus exposure and HLA in healthy donors. Study as a whole: Under 90% of 398 genotyped donors fell in the Caucasian-associated ancestry cluster.

Both 60 Vbeta primers and 13 Jbeta primers went into the PCR. Here immunoSEQ multiplex PCR was the method, and the copy in TCRdb shows in-frame clones only, minus some. The profile shows over 100,000 clones, about three quarters of them singletons. Sequencing was performed on PBMCs. The receptor was derived from a man aged 35-49 years in good health and CMV-seropositive. V gene TRBV27 combines with J gene TRBJ2-2, with D perhaps TRBD1 (6 bases). CDR3 in DNA: TGTGCCAGCAGTTTGGCCCGTCACAGGGTTCTTACCGGGGAGCTGTTTTTT. This gives the protein CASSLARHRVLTGELFF.